Below are 10 T cell receptor beta chains sequenced from a single sample in a study of blood T cell repertoires in COVID-19. Using immunoSEQ multiplex PCR, the repertoire was profiled, and TCRdb retains in-frame clones only, with some absent. The data show over 60,000 clones, 90% seen once. Sequencing input: peripheral blood. These receptors all stem from a man over 45 with COVID-19, enrolled during active disease.

The chain has TRBV10-3 and TRBJ2-3; 11 bases line up with TRBD2. The CDR3 spans 14 residues. V trimming: 10 bases; J trimming: 2 bases; junction bases outside the gene matches: 5. CDR1 is ENHRY, CDR2 SYGVKD, per germline. CDR3 sequence: CATLGLAVTDTQYF. CDR3 nucleotide sequence: TGTGCCACCCTGGGACTAGCGGTCACAGATACGCAGTATTTT.

This chain links TRBV15 with TRBJ2-5; TRBD2 agrees at 11 bases. With V trimmed by 5 bases and J by 1 base, 12 bases remained unmatched. The CDR3 totals 18 residues. Germline values: CDR1 LNHNV, CDR2 YYDKDF (reference sequence). CDR3 region: CATSPGSSGRFIQETQYF. The CDR3 coding sequence is TGTGCCACCAGCCCGGGGTCTAGCGGGAGGTTCATCCAAGAGACCCAGTACTTC.

V usage is TRBV28 and J usage is TRBJ2-7, with 10 bases aligning to TRBD1. This CDR3 comprises 16 residues. Germline values: CDR1 MDHEN, CDR2 SYDVKM. J was trimmed by 1 base and V by 6 bases; bases with no gene match: 9. The CDR3 is CASSPLGDRGSYEQYF. The CDR3 DNA follows: TGTGCCAGCAGCCCACTAGGGGACAGGGGTTCCTACGAGCAGTACTTC.

The J gene is TRBJ2-1, the V gene TRBV3-1 (or the pseudogene TRBV3-2); a possible D gene is TRBD2 (6 bases). Deletions cut 4 bases from V and 9 bases from J, with 22 bases between. CDR3 length equals 16 residues. The germline V gene encodes CDR1 LGHDT and CDR2 YNNKEL (reference sequence). CDR3 coding DNA: TGTGCCAGCAGCCCACATTCCAGCGGGCAAAGGGGTGAGCAGTTCTTC. Amino acid sequence: CASSPHSSGQRGEQFF.

The V call is TRBV19, the J call TRBJ2-2; TRBD1 agrees at 10 bases. This CDR3 is 14 amino acids long. Germline V CDR1 and CDR2: LNHDA, SQIVND (reference sequence). V was clipped by 6 bases and J by 6 bases; unmatched bases: 4. Here the CDR3 reads CASRRTGGSGELFF. CDR3 nucleotides: TGTGCCAGTAGGAGGACAGGGGGTTCCGGGGAGCTGTTTTTT.

The CDR3 is CASSSWGQSMNTEAFF. CDR3 bases: TGTGCCAGCAGCTCCTGGGGACAGAGCATGAACACTGAAGCTTTCTTT. The genes are TRBV7-8 and TRBJ1-1, with 7 bases matching TRBD1. Germline V lookup: CDR1 SGHVS, CDR2 FQNEAQ. This CDR3 contains 16 residues. J was trimmed by 0 bases and V by 4 bases; bases with no gene match: 8.

The chain carries TRBV30 and TRBJ1-6; D gene ambiguous. The V end was cut by 4 bases, the J end by 10 bases, with 14 bases between. Germline V CDR1 and CDR2: GTSNPN, SVGIG (reference sequence). The CDR3 is made up of 13 amino acids. The CDR3 region has the DNA TGTGCCTGGAATAATAGAGCTAGGTCACCCCTCCACTTT. This sequence encodes CAWNNRARSPLHF. The full variable domain, its missing parts supplied by reference TRBV30 and TRBJ1-6, is SQTIHQWPATLVQPVGSPLSLECTVEGTSNPNLYWYRQAAGRGLQLLFYSVGIGQISSEVPQNLSASRPQDRQFILSSKKLLLSDSGFYLCAWNNRARSPLHFGNGTRLTVT.

This clone showed up just a few times. This chain joins TRBV30 and TRBJ1-2; D unresolved. The ends were cut back, 0 bases at V and 7 bases at J, with 9 bases in the middle. CDR1 is GTSNPN, CDR2 SVGIG, per germline (reference sequence). This CDR3 is 12 amino acids long. CDR3 sequence (DNA): TGTGCCTGGAGTGTACCCGGGGTTGGCTACACCTTC. It is translated as CAWSVPGVGYTF.

The rearrangement uses TRBV7-2 and TRBJ2-2; 12 nucleotides align to TRBD2. The CDR3 covers 16 residues. V dropped 1 base and J dropped 5; count of bases not matched to a gene: 2. Germline V gene data show CDR1 as SGHTA and CDR2 as FQGNSA. The CDR3 region is CASSLVLAGGTGELFF. The CDR3 DNA reads as TGTGCCAGCAGCTTAGTACTAGCGGGAGGTACCGGGGAGCTGTTTTTT.

The rearrangement links TRBV6-1 to TRBJ1-3; the D is unclear. The CDR3 loop spans 12 amino acids. Germline V gene data show CDR1 as MNHNS and CDR2 as SASEGT. V lost 3 bases, J lost 8 bases, and 8 bases lay in between. The CDR3 spells CASSDAEDTIYF. CDR3 nucleotide sequence: TGTGCCAGCAGTGATGCGGAAGACACCATATATTTT.